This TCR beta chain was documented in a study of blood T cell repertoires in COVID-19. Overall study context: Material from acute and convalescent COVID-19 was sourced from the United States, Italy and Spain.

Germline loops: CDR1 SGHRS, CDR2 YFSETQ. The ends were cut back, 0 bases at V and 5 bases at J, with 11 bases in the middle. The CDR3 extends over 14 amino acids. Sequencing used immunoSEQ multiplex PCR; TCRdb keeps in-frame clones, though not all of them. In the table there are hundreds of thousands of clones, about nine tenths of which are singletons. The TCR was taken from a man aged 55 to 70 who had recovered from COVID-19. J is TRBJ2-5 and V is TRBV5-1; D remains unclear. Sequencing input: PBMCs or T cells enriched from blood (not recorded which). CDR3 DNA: TGCGCCAGCAGCTTGGGAACCGTCAGGGAGACCCAGTACTTC. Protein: CASSLGTVRETQYF.